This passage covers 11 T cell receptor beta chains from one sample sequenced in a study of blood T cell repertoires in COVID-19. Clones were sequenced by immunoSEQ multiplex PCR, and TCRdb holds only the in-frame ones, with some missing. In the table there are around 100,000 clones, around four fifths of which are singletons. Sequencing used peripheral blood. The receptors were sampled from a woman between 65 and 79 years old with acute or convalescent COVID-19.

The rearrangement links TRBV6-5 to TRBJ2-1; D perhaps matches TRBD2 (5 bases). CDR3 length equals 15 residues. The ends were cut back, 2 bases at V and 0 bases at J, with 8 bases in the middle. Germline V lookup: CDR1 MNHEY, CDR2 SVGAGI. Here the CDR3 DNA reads TGTGCCAGCAGTTACGAGGCGGGCTCCTACAATGAGCAGTTCTTC. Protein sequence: CASSYEAGSYNEQFF.

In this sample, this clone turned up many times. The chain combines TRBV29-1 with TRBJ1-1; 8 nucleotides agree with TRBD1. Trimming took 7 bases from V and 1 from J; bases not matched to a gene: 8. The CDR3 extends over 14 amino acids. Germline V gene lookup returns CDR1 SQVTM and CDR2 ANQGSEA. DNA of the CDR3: TGCAGCGCCGGATCGGGACAGGCGAACACTGAAGCTTTCTTT. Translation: CSAGSGQANTEAFF. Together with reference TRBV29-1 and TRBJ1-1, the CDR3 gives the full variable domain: SAVISQKPSRDICQRGTSLTIQCQVDSQVTMMFWYRQQPGQSLTLIATANQGSEATYESGFVIDKFPISRPNLTFSTLTVSNMSPEDSSIYLCSAGSGQANTEAFFGQGTRLTVV.

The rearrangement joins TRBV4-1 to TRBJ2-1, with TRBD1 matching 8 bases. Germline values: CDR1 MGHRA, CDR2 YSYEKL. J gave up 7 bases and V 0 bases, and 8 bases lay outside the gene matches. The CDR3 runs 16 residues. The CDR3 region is CASSQERRTGTNEQFF. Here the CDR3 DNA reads TGCGCCAGCAGCCAAGAAAGGAGGACAGGGACGAATGAGCAGTTCTTC.

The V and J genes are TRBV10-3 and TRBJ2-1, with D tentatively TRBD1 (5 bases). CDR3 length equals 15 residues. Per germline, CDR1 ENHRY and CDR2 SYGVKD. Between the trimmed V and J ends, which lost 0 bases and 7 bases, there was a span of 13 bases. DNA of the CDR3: TGTGCCATCAGTGAGTCTTGGACAACTATTAATGAGCAGTTCTTC. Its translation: CAISESWTTINEQFF.

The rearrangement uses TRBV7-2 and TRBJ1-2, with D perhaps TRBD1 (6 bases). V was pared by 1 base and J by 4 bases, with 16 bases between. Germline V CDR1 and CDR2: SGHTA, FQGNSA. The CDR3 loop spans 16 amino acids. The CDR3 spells CASSLESQGRTYGYTF. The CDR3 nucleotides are TGTGCCAGCAGCTTAGAATCGCAGGGGAGAACCTATGGCTACACCTTC.

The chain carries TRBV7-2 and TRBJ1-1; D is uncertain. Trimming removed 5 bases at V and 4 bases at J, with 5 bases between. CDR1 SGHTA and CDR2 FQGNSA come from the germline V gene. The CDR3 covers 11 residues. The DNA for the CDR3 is TGTGCCAGCAGCCCTCTCACTGAAGCTTTCTTT. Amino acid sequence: CASSPLTEAFF.

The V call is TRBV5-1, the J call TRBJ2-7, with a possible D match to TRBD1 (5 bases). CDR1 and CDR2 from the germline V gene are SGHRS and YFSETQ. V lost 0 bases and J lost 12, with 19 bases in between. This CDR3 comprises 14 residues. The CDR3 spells CASSLGVQVLRWYF. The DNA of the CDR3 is TGCGCCAGCAGCTTGGGGGTACAGGTGCTTCGATGGTACTTC.

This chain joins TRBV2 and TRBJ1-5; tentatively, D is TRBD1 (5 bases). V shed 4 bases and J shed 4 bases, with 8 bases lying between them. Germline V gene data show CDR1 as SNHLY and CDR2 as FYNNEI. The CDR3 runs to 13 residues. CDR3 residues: CASSAGRNQPQHF. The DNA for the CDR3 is TGTGCCAGCAGTGCAGGGCGAAATCAGCCCCAGCATTTT.

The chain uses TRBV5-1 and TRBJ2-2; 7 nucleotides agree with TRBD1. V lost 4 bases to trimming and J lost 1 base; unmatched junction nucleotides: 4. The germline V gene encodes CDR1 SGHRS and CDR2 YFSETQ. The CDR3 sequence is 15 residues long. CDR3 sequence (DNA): TGCGCCAGCAGCGAGGGACAGCGGAACACCGGGGAGCTGTTTTTT. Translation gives CASSEGQRNTGELFF.

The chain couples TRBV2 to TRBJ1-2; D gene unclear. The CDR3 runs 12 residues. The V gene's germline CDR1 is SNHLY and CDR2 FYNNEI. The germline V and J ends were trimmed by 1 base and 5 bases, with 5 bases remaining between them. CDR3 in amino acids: CASSEERYGYTF. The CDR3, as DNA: TGTGCCAGCAGTGAAGAACGGTATGGCTACACCTTC.

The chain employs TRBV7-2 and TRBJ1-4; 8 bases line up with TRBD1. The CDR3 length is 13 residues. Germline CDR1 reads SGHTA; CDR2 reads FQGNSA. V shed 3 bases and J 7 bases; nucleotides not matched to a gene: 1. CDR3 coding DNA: TGTGCCAGCAGCTTGGACAGGGCTGAAAAACTGTTTTTT. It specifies CASSLDRAEKLFF.